Below, one T cell receptor beta chain is given with its context. Ten or more counts support this clonotype. Its recognized antigen is unknown. It has no much larger one-base neighbor in the sample; base qualities were not kept. Moderately to severely active disease, a Clinical Activity Score of at least 3, a NOSPECS grade of at least 4, and a duration under 3 months were present in ophthalmopathy patients. Any patient with an uncontrolled infection, another autoimmune disease, pregnancy or lactation was excluded. Diagnoses were established on the basis of clinical symptoms, serum thyroxine and TRAb, thyroid ultrasound, and orbital computed tomography. PBMCs were separated from roughly 9.6 ml of fresh peripheral blood using Ficoll-Paque density gradient centrifugation. Total RNA was extracted with Trizol reagent, and quality was checked on an Agilent 2100 Bioanalyzer. This entry belongs to a study of T cells in Graves' hyperthyroidism and ophthalmopathy (dated by TCRdb to between 2019 and 2020). About the study as a whole: Peripheral blood samples were taken at initial diagnosis, before any treatment was given. TCR Vbeta CDR3 sequencing of some 140 peripheral blood samples (approximately 44 ophthalmopathy, over 70 hyperthyroidism and roughly 17 progressor patients) is reported in the paper. In addition, the study compared T-cell repertoires in thyroid tissue and in blood from about 6 Graves' hyperthyroidism patients. After sampling, hyperthyroidism patients received methimazole starting at 30 mg daily, and ophthalmopathy patients received high-dose intravenous methylprednisolone. The roughly 91 discovery patients were randomly divided into training and test sets at a 7:3 ratio. To identify TCR V-J signatures that set the groups apart, the researchers used a discovery cohort of roughly 100 patients, made up of 40 to 45 with Graves' ophthalmopathy and approximately 57 with stable Graves' hyperthyroidism. An independent validation cohort of 18 to 20 hyperthyroidism patients and 15 or so patients who later progressed to ophthalmopathy tested prospective prediction of ophthalmopathy. The paper as a whole reports these results and caveats: Sample size was not statistically predetermined, and blinding of investigators to group allocation was not performed. Most expanded thyroid clonotypes (frequency above 0.001) were also detected in blood, suggesting blood repertoires may reflect thyroid immune responses. A 13 V-J signature model separated ophthalmopathy from stable hyperthyroidism, with approximately 86% sensitivity and roughly 84% specificity in cross-validation and 80%/75% in testing. In validation, progression to ophthalmopathy was predicted by the model with roughly 71% sensitivity and around 76% specificity, a median of approximately 6.5 months before onset.

The germline V gene (reference sequence) provides CDR1 LNHDA and CDR2 SQIVND. Reading from cysteine to phenylalanine, the CDR3 counts 16 amino acids. The CDR3 DNA has 48 bases and is translated from base 1. Between the V and J ends, shortened by 3 bases and 6 bases respectively, the junction contains 20 bases. TCR beta CDR3 regions were amplified from RNA transcripts. The TCR CDR3 was subjected to a first round of RT-PCR using the HTBI primer set and the Qiagen OneStep RT-PCR kit. Libraries were constructed in a second round of multiplex PCR, after which size selection and purification were carried out. Paired-end sequencing of the libraries was performed with 100 bp reads on an Illumina HiSeq2000. From the authors' description of their analysis: SOAPnuke was used to process the raw data, throwing out any read that contained adapters or uncalled bases, had a mean Phred below 15, or lacked an exact constant-primer or identifier match. COPE v1.2.5 was used to merge the high-quality paired reads, and each unique nucleotide sequence was defined as a clonotype. MiTCR v1.1 was used to align the clonotypes against IMGT TRBV, TRBD and TRBJ reference segments. The analysis included only V-J combinations with a frequency above 0.0001, which together covered 98% to 99.2% of the repertoires. A TCS score was defined as the ratio between F50 (clonal expansion) and ExV (chaos), using BLOSUM62-based TCRdist between CDR3 peptides within each V-J. Welch's t-statistics and random forest reduced just over 500 V-J features to 10 to 15, which were used in a naive Bayes classifier (R e1071). The raw public data were reprocessed by TCRdb itself: fastp quality trimming at Q25, MiXCR clonotype calling, in-frame beta chains only. When rows share a CDR3 protein, they turn into one entry using the most common DNA and genes. TCRdb's processing, not the study's, gives the V and J calls here. The sample table shows about 260,000 distinct CDR3 sequences, and about 16% are seen once. The ten largest clones represent more than 25% of the sample.

Material: blood. The sequence links TRBV19 to TRBJ1-1, with no confident D gene call. The sequence was obtained from a woman aged 18-30 years with Graves' ophthalmopathy. The CDR3 protein is CASSISRAPEKAEAFF. The base sequence is TGTGCCAGTAGTATTAGTCGGGCACCCGAAAAGGCTGAAGCTTTCTTT.